This T cell receptor (beta chain) was found in a study of shared clonotypes between healthy human individuals. Germline V gives CDR1 SNHLY, CDR2 FYNNEI. The CDR3 sequence is 15 residues long. V was shortened by 5 bases and J by 6 bases, with 19 bases between the two germline ends. Clones were read by immunoSEQ multiplex PCR, and TCRdb kept only the in-frame ones, dropping some. The sample consists of 1.4 million to 1.5 million clones, roughly 95% of them appearing once. The chain employs TRBV2 and TRBJ1-2; possibly TRBD1 for D (5 bases). The sequence came from a man aged 30-40 years in good health. The sequenced material came from naive CD4+ T cells sorted from blood. Subset in this sample: CD45RA+ positively selected. CDR3 bases: TGTGCCAGCAGTCCCCGGTCCGGGACCCCCCATGGCTACACCTTC. Translated, it gives CASSPRSGTPHGYTF.